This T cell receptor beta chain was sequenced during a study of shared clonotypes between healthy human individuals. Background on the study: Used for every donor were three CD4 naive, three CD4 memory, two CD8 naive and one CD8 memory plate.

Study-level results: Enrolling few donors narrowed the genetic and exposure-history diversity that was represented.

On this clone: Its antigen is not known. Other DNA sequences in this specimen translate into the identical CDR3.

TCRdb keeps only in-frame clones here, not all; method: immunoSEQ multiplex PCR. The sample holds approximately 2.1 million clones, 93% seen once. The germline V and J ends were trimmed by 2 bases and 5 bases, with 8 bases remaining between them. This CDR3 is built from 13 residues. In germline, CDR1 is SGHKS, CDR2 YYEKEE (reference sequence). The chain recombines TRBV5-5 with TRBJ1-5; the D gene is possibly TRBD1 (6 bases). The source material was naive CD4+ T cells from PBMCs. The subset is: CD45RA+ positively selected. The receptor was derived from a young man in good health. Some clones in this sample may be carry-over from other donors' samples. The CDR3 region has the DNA TGTGCCAGCAGCTTTTCAGGGGATCAGCCCCAGCATTTT. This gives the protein CASSFSGDQPQHF.